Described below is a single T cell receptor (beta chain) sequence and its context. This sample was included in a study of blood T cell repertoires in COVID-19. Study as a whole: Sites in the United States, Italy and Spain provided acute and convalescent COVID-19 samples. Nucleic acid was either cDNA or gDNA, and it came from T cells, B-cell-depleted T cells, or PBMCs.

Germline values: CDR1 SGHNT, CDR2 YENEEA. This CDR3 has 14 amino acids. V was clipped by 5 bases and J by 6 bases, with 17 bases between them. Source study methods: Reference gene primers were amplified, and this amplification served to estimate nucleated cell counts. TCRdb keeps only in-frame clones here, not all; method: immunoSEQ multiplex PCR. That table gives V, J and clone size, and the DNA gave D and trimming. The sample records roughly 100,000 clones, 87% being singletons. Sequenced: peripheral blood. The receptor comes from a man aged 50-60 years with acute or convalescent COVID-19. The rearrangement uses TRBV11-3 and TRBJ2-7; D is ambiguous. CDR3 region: CASSPRKGEVEQYF. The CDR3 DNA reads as TGTGCCAGCAGCCCTCGGAAAGGCGAGGTCGAGCAGTACTTC.